The clone carrying this T cell receptor beta chain came up a few times. Participants were aged about 18 to 89 years from 20 to 30 US areas. Clinical history as reported by participants underpinned cohort assignment. The data were obtained in a study of blood T cell repertoires in COVID-19. In the original analysis: The assay estimated nucleated cells by amplifying reference gene primers. TCRdb keeps only in-frame clones here, not all; method: immunoSEQ multiplex PCR. D and trimming come from the DNA, and the V and J calls and clone size come from that table. The sample includes 290,000 or so clones, nearly 90% of them seen just once. The ends lost 0 bases at V and 11 bases at J; junction bases unmatched: 7. The length of the CDR3 is 16 residues. Germline values: CDR1 SGHRS, CDR2 YFSETQ.

The receptor comes from a woman between 18 and 29 years old with acute COVID-19. The V gene is TRBV5-1, the J gene TRBJ2-2; 13 nucleotides agree with TRBD2. The specimen was PBMCs or T cells enriched from blood (not recorded which). DNA of the CDR3: TGCGCCAGCAGCTTGGTGACTAGCGGGGGGAGCGGAGAGCTGTTTTTT. Translated: CASSLVTSGGSGELFF.